This T cell receptor (beta chain) was captured by sequencing in a study of siplizumab effects on memory and regulatory T cells. Study findings and constraints: The study found naive T cells seemingly more diverse than memory cells and seemingly major alloresponse contributors. In roughly 75-95% of proliferating CD4+ or CD8+ clones, a naive or memory phenotype could not be assigned.

Remarks on this clone: Its antigen is still unknown.

V shed 2 bases, J shed 1 base, and the junction held 1 base outside the gene matches. The germline CDR1 and CDR2 sequences are LNHNV and YYDKDF (reference sequence). The length of the CDR3 is 14 residues. Approximately 100,000 TCR templates were measured in each sample. Using immunoSEQ multiplex PCR, the repertoire was profiled, and TCRdb retains in-frame clones only, with some absent. The sample has more than 95,000 clones, over 85% seen once. The material sequenced was Tregs sorted from blood. This sequence joins TRBV15 and TRBJ1-1; 7 bases are a match to TRBD1. The source is a human donor in good health. This chain's CDR3 is CATSRRTGNTEAFF. CDR3 coding DNA: TGTGCCACCAGCAGAAGGACAGGGAACACTGAAGCTTTCTTT.